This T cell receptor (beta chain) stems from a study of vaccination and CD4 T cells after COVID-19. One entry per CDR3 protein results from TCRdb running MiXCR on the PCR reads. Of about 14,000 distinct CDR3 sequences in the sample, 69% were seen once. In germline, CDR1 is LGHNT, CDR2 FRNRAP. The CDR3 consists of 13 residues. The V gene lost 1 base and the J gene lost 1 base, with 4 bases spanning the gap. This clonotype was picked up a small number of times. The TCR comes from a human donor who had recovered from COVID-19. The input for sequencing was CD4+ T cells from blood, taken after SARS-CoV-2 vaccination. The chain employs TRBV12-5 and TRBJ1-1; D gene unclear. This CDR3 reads CASGLEQNTEAFF. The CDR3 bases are TGTGCTAGTGGTTTGGAGCAGAACACTGAAGCTTTCTTT.